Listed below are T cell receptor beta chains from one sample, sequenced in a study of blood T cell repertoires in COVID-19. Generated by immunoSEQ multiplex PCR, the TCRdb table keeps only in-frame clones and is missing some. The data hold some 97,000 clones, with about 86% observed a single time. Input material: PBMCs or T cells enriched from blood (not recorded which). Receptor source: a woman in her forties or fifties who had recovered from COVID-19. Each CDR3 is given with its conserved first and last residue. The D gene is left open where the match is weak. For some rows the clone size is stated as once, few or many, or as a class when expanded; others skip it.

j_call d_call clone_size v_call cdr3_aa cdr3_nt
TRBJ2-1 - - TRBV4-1 CASSRDSSYNEQFF TGCGCCAGCAGCCGTGACAGCTCCTACAATGAGCAGTTCTTC
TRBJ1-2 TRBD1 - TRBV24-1 CATSQGVEGYTF TGTGCCACCAGCCAGGGGGTAGAGGGCTACACCTTC
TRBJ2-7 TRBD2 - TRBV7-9 CASSAGTSKFYEQYF TGTGCCAGCAGCGCGGGGACTAGCAAGTTCTACGAGCAGTACTTC
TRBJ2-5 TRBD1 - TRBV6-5 CASSYGQGIGETQYF TGTGCCAGCAGCTATGGACAGGGGATCGGTGAGACCCAGTACTTC
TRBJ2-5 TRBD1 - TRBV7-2 CASSPGGFAETQYF TGTGCCAGCAGTCCAGGGGGTTTCGCGGAGACCCAGTACTTC
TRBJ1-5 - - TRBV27 CASSLSANQPQHF TGTGCCAGCAGTTTATCTGCGAATCAGCCCCAGCATTTT
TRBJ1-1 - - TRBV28 CASSLSGLGNTEAFF TGTGCCAGCAGTTTATCAGGTTTGGGGAACACTGAAGCTTTCTTT
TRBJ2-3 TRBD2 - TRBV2 CASSDSQLAGVADTQYF TGTGCCAGCAGTGACTCCCAACTAGCGGGAGTGGCAGATACGCAGTATTTT
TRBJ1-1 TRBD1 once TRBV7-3 CASSLHRGVDTEAFF TGTGCCAGCAGCTTACACAGGGGTGTGGACACTGAAGCTTTCTTT
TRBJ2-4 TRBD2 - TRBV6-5 CASSYTSGGAKNIQYF TGTGCCAGCAGTTACACTAGCGGGGGGGCCAAAAACATTCAGTACTTC
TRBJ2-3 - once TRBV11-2 CASSSRFQGDTQYF TGTGCCAGCAGCTCGCGTTTCCAGGGAGATACGCAGTATTTT
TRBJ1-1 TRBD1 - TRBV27 CASSRRTGGDTEAFF TGTGCCAGCAGTCGGCGGACAGGGGGGGACACTGAAGCTTTCTTT
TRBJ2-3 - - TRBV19 CASSTLRTASTDTQYF TGTGCCAGTAGTACCCTAAGGACAGCTAGCACAGATACGCAGTATTTT
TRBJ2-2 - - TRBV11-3 CASSFRGGNTGELFF TGTGCCAGCAGCTTCAGAGGCGGGAACACCGGGGAGCTGTTTTTT
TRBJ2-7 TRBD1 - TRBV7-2 CASSSRFGTGSEQYF TGTGCCAGCAGCTCCAGGTTCGGGACAGGGAGCGAGCAGTACTTC
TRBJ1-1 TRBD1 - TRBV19 CASSVPGQAAFF TGTGCCAGTAGTGTCCCTGGACAGGCAGCTTTCTTT
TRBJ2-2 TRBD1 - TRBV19 CASRGDRATGELFF TGTGCCAGTAGGGGGGACAGGGCCACCGGGGAGCTGTTTTTT
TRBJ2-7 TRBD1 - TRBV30 CAWRDRALSSYEQYF TGTGCCTGGAGAGACAGGGCCCTTAGCTCCTACGAGCAGTACTTC
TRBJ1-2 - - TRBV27 CASSFRPRGAGYGYTF TGTGCCAGCAGTTTTCGCCCCCGGGGGGCAGGCTATGGCTACACCTTC
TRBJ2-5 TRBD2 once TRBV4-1 CASSQTPSGTSGGAWETQYF TGCGCCAGCAGCCAAACGCCCTCCGGGACTAGCGGGGGGGCGTGGGAGACCCAGTACTTC
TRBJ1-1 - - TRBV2 CASSGTANTEAFF TGTGCCAGCAGTGGGACAGCGAACACTGAAGCTTTCTTT
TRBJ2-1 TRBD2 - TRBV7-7 CASSLEVLVAGSRGGYNEQFF TGTGCCAGCAGCTTAGAAGTCTTGGTAGCGGGATCGAGGGGAGGCTACAATGAGCAGTTCTTC
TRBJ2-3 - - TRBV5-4 CASSLKGKYTDTQYF TGTGCCAGCAGCTTGAAGGGGAAATACACAGATACGCAGTATTTT
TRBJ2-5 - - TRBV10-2 CASSHRGETQYF TGCGCCAGCTCACATAGGGGAGAGACCCAGTACTTC
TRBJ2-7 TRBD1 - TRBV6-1 CASSEGPGTGVYEQYF TGTGCCAGCAGTGAGGGCCCCGGGACAGGAGTTTACGAGCAGTACTTC
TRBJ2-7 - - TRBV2 CASSGGVEQYF TGTGCCAGCAGTGGAGGCGTCGAGCAGTACTTC
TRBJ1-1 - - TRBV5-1 CASSLFGTKNTEAFF TGCGCCAGCAGCTTGTTCGGGACAAAGAACACTGAAGCTTTCTTT
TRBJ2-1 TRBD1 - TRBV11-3 CASSPGTGSYNEQFF TGTGCCAGCAGCCCAGGGACAGGCTCCTACAATGAGCAGTTCTTC
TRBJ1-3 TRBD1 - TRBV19 CASSISTGVGNTIYF TGTGCCAGTAGTATCTCCACAGGGGTTGGAAACACCATATATTTT
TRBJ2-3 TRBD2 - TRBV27 CASSLSRGVLRDTQYF TGTGCCAGCAGTTTATCTCGGGGGGTCTTAAGAGATACGCAGTATTTT
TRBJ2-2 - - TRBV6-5 CASRGGGFEAGELFF TGTGCCAGCAGGGGGGGTGGCTTCGAGGCCGGGGAGCTGTTTTTT
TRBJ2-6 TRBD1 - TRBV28 CASRDRVTAGANVLTF TGTGCCAGCAGGGACAGGGTCACTGCTGGGGCCAACGTCCTGACTTTC
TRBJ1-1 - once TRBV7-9 CASSLAPQDTEAFF TGTGCCAGCAGCTTAGCCCCCCAGGACACTGAAGCTTTCTTT